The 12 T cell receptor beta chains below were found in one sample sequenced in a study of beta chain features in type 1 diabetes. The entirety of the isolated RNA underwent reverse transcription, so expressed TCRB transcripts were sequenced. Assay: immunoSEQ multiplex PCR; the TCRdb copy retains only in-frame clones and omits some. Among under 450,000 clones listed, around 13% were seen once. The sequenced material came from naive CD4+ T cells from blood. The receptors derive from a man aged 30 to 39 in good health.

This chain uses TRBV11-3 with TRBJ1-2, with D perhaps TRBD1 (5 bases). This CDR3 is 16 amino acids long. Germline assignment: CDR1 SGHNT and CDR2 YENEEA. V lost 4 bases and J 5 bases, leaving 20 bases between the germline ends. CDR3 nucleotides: TGTGCCAGCAGCTCTCCCCCGGGGGGACTTTCGTATGGCTACACCTTC. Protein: CASSSPPGGLSYGYTF. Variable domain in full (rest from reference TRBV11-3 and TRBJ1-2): EAGVVQSPRYKIIEKKQPVAFWCNPISGHNTLYWYLQNLGQGPELLIRYENEEAVDDSQLPKDRFSAERLKGVDSTLKIQPAELGDSAVYLCASSSPPGGLSYGYTFGSGTRLTVV.

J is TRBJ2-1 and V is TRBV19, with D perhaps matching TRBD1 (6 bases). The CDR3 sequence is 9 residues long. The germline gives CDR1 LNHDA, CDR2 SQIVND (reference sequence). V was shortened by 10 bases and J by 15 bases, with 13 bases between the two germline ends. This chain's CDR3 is CATSRGAFF. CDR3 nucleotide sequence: TGTGCCACCTCCAGGGGCGCGTTCTTC.

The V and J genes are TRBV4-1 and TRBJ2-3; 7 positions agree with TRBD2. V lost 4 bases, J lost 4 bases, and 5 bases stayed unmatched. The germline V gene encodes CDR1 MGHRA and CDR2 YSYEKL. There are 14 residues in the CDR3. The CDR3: CASSRRGGADTQYF. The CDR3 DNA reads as TGCGCCAGCAGCCGACGCGGGGGTGCAGATACGCAGTATTTT.

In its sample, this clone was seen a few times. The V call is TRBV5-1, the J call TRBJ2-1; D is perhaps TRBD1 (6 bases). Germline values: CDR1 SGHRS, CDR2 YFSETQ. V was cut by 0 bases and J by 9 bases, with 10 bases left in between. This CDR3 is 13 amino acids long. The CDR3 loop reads CASSLVGAGEQFF. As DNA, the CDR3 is TGCGCCAGCAGCTTGGTGGGGGCCGGTGAGCAGTTCTTC.

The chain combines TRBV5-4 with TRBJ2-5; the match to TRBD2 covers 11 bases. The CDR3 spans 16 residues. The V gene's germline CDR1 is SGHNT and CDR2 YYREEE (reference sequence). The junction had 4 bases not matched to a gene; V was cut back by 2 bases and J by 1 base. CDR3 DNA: TGTGCCAGCAGCTTTCGACTAGCGGGAAGCCAAGAGACCCAGTACTTC. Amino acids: CASSFRLAGSQETQYF.

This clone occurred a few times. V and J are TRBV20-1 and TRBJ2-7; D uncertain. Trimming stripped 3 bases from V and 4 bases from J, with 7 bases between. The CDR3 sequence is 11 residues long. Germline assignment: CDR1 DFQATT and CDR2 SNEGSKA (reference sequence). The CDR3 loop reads CSASIVYEQYF. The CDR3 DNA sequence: TGCAGTGCTAGTATTGTTTACGAGCAGTACTTC.

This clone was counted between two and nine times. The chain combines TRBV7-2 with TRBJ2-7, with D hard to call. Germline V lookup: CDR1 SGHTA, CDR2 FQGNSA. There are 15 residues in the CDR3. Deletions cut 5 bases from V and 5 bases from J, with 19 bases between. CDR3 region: CASSTQVIASHEQYF. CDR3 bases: TGTGCCAGCAGCACGCAGGTTATTGCGTCCCACGAGCAGTACTTC.

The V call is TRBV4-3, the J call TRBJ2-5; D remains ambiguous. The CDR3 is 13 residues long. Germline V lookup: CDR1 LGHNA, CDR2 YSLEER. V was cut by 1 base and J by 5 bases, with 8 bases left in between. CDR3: CASSQGAVETQYF. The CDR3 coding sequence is TGCGCCAGCAGCCAAGGAGCTGTCGAGACCCAGTACTTC.

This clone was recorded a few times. The CDR3: CASSTGESYEQYF. CDR3 in DNA: TGTGCCAGCAGCACCGGTGAAAGCTACGAGCAGTACTTC. This chain uses TRBV6-5 with TRBJ2-7; no firm D call. V was cut by 6 bases and J by 3 bases, with 12 bases left in between. The CDR3 has 13 amino acids. The germline V gene encodes CDR1 MNHEY and CDR2 SVGAGI.

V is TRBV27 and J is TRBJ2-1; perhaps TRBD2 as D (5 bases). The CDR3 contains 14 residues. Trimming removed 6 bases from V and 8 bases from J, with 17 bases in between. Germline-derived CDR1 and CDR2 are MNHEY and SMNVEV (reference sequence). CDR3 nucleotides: TGTGCCAGCAGCGAGGGCATCTACCGCGATGAGCAGTTCTTC. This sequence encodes CASSEGIYRDEQFF.

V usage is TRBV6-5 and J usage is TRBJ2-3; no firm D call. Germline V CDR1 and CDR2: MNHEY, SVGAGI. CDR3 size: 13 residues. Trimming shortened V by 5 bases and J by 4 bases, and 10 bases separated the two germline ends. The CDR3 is CASSPGSPDTQYF. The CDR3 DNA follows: TGTGCCAGCAGTCCCGGAAGTCCAGATACGCAGTATTTT.

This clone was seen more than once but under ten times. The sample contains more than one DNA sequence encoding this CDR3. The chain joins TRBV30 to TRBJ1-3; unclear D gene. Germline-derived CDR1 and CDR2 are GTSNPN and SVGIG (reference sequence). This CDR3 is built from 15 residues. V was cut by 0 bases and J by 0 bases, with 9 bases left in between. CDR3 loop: CAWSVRVSSGNTIYF. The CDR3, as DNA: TGTGCCTGGAGTGTACGTGTGAGCTCTGGAAACACCATATATTTT.